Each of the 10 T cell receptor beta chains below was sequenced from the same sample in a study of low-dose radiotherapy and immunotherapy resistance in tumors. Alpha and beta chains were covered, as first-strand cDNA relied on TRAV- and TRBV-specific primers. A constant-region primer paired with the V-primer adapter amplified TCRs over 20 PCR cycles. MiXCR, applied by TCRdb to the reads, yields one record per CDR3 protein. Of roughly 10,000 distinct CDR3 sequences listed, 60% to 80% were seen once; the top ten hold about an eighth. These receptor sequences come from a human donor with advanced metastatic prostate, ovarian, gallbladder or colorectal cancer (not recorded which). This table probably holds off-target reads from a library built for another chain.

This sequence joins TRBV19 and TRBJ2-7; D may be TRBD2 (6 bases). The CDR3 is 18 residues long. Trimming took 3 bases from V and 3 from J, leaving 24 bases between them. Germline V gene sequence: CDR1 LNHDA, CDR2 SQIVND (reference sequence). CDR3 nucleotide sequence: TGTGCCAGTAGTATTCAGCCAATTTTCAGGCGGGACCACTACGAGCAGTACTTC. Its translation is CASSIQPIFRRDHYEQYF.

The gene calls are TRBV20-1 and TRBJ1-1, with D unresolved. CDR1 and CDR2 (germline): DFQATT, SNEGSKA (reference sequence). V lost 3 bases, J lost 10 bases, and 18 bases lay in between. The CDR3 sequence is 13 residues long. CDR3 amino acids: CSASRGPVAGAFF. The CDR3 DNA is TGCAGTGCTAGTCGGGGTCCCGTGGCAGGAGCTTTCTTT.

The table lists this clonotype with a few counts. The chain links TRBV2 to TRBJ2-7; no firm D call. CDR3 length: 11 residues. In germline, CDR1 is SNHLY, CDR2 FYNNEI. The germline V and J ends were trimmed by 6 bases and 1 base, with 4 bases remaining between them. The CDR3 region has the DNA TGTGCCAGCAGGGGTTCCTACGAGCAGTACTTC. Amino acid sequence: CASRGSYEQYF.

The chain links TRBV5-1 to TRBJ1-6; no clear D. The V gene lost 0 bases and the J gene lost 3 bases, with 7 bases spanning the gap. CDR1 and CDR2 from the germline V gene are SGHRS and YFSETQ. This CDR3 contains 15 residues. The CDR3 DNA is TGCGCCAGCAGCTTGGACTTTATCTATAATTCACCCCTCCACTTT. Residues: CASSLDFIYNSPLHF.

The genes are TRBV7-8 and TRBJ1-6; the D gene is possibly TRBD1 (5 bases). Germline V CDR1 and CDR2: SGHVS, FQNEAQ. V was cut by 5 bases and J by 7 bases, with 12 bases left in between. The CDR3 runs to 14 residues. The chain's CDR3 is CASSRDLGNSPLHF. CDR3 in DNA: TGTGCCAGCAGCCGGGACCTCGGGAATTCACCCCTCCACTTT.

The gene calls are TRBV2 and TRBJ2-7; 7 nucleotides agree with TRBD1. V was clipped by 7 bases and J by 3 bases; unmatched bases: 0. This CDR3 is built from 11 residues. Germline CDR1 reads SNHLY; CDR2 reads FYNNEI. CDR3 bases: TGTGCCAGCACAGGGGGCTACGAGCAGTACTTC. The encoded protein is CASTGGYEQYF.

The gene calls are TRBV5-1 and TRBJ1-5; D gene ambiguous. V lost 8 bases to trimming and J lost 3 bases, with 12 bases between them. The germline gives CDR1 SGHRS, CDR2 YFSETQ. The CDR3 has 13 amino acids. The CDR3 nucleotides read TGCGCCAGACGGCCAGGAGTCAATCAGCCCCAGCATTTT. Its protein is CARRPGVNQPQHF.

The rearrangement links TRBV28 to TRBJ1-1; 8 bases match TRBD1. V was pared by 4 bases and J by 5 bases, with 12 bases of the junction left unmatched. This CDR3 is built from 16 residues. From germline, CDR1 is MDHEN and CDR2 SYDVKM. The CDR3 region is CASSYARTGLGTEAFF. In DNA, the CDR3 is TGTGCCAGCAGTTACGCTCGGACAGGGTTGGGAACTGAAGCTTTCTTT.

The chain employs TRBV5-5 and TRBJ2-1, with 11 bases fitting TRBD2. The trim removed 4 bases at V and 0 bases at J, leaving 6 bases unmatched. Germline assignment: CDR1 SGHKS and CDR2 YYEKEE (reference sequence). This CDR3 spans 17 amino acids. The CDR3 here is CASSPSGGTSSYNEQFF. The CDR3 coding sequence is TGTGCCAGCAGCCCTAGCGGGGGGACAAGCTCCTACAATGAGCAGTTCTTC. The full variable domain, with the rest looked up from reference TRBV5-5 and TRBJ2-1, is DAGVTQSPTHLIKTRGQQVTLRCSPISGHKSVSWYQQVLGQGPQFIFQYYEKEERGRGNFPDRFSARQFPNYSSELNVNALLLGDSALYLCASSPSGGTSSYNEQFFGPGTRLTVL.

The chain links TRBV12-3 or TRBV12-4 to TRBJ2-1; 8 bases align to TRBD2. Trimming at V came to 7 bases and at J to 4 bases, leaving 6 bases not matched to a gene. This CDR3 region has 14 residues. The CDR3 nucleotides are TGTGCCAGCAAACTAGCGGCAAAATACAATGAGCAGTTCTTC. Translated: CASKLAAKYNEQFF.